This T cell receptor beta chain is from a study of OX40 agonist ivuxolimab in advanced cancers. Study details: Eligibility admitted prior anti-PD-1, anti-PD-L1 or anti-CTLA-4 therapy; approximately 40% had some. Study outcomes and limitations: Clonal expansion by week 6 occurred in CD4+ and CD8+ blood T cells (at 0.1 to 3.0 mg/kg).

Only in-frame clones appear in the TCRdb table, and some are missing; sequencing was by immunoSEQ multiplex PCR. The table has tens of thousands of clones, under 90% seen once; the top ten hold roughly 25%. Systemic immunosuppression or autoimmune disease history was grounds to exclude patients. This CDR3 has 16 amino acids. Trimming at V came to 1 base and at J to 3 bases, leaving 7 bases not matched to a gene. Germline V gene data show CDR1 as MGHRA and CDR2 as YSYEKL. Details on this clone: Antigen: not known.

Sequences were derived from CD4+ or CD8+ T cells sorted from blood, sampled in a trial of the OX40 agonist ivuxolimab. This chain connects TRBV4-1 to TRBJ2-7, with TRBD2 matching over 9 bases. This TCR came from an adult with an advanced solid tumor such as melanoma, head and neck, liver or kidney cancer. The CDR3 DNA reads TGCGCCAGCAGCCAAGTGGCTAGCGGGGATTACTACGAGCAGTACTTC. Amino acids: CASSQVASGDYYEQYF.